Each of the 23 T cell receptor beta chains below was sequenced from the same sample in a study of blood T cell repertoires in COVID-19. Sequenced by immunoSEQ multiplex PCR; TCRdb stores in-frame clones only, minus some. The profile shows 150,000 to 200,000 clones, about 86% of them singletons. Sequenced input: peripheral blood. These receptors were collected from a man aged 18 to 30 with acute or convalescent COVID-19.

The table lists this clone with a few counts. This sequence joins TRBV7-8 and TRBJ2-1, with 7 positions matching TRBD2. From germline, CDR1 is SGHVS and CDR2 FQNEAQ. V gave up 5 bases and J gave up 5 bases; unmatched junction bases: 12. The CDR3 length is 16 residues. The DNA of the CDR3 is TGTGCCAGCAGCCCTTCTGGGAGCGGGGCTAACAATGAGCAGTTCTTC. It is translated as CASSPSGSGANNEQFF.

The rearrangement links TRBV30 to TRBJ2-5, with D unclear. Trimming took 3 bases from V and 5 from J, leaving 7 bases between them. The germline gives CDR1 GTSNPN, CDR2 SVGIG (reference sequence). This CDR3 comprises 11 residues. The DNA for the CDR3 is TGTGCCTGGAGGCCCGGGGAGACCCAGTACTTC. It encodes CAWRPGETQYF.

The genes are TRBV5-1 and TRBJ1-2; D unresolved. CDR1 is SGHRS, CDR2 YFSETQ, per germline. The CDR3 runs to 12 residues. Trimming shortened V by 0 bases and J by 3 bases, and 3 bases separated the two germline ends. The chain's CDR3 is CASSLEHYGYTF. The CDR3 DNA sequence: TGCGCCAGCAGCTTGGAGCACTATGGCTACACCTTC.

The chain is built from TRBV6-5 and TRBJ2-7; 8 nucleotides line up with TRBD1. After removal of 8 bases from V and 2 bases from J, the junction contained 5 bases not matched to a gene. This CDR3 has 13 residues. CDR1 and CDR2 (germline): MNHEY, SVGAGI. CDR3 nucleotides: TGTGCCAGCGGGGACAGGTGGACCTACGAGCAGTACTTC. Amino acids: CASGDRWTYEQYF.

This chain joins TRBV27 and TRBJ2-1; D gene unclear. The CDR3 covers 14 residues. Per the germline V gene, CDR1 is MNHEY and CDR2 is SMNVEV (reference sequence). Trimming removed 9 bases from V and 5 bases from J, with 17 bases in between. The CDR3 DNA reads TGTGCCAGATCCATAAACGATCACAACAATGAGCAGTTCTTC. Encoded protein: CARSINDHNNEQFF.

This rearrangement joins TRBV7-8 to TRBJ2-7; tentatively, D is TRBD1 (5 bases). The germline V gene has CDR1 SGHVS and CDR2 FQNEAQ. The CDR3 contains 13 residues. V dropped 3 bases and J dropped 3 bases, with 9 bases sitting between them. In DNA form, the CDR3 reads TGTGCCAGCAGCTTGGGAAGGGGCTACGAGCAGTACGTC. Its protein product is CASSLGRGYEQYV.

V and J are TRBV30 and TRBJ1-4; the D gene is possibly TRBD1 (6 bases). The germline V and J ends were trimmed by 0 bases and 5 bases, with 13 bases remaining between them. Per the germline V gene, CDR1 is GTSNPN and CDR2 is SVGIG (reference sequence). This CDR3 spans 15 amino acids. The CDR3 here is CAWSVEAGTNEKLFF. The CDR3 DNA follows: TGTGCCTGGAGTGTGGAGGCAGGGACAAATGAAAAACTGTTTTTT.

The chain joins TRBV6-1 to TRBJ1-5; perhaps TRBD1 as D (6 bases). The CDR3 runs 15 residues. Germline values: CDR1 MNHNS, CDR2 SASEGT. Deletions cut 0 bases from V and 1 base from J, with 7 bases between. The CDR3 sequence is CASSEAGQSNQPQHF. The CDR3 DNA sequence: TGTGCCAGCAGTGAAGCTGGACAGAGCAATCAGCCCCAGCATTTT.

The CDR3 spells CAITTGSGANVLTF. CDR3 nucleotide sequence: TGTGCCATCACCACAGGGTCCGGGGCCAACGTCCTGACTTTC. The chain is built from TRBV10-3 and TRBJ2-6, with D perhaps matching TRBD1 (6 bases). The V gene's germline CDR1 is ENHRY and CDR2 SYGVKD. The CDR3 extends over 14 amino acids. Trimming left V 7 bases short and J 4 bases short, with 11 bases between.

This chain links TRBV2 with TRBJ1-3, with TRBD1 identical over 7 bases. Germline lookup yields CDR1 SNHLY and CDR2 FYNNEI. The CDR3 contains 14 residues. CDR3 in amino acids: CASRGQDSGNTIYF. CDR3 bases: TGTGCGTCGCGCGGACAGGACTCTGGAAACACCATATATTTT. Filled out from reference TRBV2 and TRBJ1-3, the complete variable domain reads EPEVTQTPSHQVTQMGQEVILRCVPISNHLYFYWYRQILGQKVEFLVSFYNNEISEKSEIFDDQFSVERPDGSNFTLKIRSTKLEDSAMYFCASRGQDSGNTIYFGEGSWLTVV.

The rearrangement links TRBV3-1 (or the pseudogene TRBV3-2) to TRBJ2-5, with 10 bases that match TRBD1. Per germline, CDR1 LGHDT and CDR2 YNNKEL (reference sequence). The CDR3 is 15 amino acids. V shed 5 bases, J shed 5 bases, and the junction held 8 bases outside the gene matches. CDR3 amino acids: CASSSRDRGWETQYF. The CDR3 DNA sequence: TGTGCCAGCAGCTCCCGGGACAGGGGTTGGGAGACCCAGTACTTC.

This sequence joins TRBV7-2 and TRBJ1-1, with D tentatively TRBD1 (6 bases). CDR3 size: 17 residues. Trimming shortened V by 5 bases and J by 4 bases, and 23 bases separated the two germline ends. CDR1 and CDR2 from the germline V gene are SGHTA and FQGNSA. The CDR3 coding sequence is TGTGCCAGCAGCCCGTTGAGGGGGGGAAGGGTCGGCACTGAAGCTTTCTTT. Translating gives CASSPLRGGRVGTEAFF.

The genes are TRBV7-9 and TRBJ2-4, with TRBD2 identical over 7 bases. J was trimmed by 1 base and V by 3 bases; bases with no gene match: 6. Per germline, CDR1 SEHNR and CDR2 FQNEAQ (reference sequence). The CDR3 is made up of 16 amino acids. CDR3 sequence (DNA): TGTGCCAGCAGCTTTGGGGCGGGGGTTGCCAAAAACATTCAGTACTTC. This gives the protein CASSFGAGVAKNIQYF. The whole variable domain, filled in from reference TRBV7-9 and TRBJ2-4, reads DTGVSQNPRHKITKRGQNVTFRCDPISEHNRLYWYRQTLGQGPEFLTYFQNEAQLEKSRLLSDRFSAERPKGSFSTLEIQRTEQGDSAMYLCASSFGAGVAKNIQYFGAGTRLSVL.

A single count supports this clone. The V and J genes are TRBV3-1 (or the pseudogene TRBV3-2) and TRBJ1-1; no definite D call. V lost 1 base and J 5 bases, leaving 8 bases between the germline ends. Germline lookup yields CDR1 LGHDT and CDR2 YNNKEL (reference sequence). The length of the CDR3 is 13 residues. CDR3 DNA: TGTGCCAGCAGCCAAGGGCCGGGAACTGAAGCTTTCTTT. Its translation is CASSQGPGTEAFF.

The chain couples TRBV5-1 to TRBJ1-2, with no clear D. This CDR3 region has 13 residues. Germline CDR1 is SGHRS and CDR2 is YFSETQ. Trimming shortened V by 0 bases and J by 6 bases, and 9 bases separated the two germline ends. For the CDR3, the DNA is TGCGCCAGCAGCTTGGCCGGGGTTGATGGCTACACCTTC. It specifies CASSLAGVDGYTF.

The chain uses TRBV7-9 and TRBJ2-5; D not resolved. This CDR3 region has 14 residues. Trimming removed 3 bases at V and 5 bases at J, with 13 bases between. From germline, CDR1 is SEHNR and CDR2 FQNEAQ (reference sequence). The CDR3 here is CASSFTVTKETQYF. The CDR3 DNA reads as TGTGCCAGCAGCTTTACAGTCACGAAGGAGACCCAGTACTTC.

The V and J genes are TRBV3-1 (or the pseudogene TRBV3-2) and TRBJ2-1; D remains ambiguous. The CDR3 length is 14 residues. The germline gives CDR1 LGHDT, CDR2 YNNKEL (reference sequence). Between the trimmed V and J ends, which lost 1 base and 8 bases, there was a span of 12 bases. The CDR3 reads CASSQGALGHEQFF. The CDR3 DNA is TGTGCCAGCAGCCAAGGAGCGTTAGGTCATGAGCAGTTCTTC.

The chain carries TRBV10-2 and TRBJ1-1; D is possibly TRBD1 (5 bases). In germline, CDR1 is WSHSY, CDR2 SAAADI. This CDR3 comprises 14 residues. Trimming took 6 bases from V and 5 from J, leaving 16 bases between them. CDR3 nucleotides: TGCGCCAGCAGACCACGGGGGAGCGGGACTGAAGCTTTCTTT. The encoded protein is CASRPRGSGTEAFF.

The CDR3 is CASSMSPIVASTGELFF. DNA of the CDR3: TGTGCCAGTAGTATGAGCCCGATCGTCGCATCCACCGGGGAGCTGTTTTTT. The chain employs TRBV19 and TRBJ2-2; D is unresolved. V was pared by 3 bases and J by 4 bases, with 18 bases between. Germline V gene sequence: CDR1 LNHDA, CDR2 SQIVND (reference sequence). The CDR3 is 17 amino acids.

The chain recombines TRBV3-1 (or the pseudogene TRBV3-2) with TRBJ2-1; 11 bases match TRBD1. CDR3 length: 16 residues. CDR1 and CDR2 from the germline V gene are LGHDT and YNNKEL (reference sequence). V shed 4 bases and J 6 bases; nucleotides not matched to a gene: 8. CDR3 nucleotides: TGTGCCAGCAGCCCGCGGACAGGGGGCACAGTCAATGAGCAGTTCTTC. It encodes CASSPRTGGTVNEQFF.

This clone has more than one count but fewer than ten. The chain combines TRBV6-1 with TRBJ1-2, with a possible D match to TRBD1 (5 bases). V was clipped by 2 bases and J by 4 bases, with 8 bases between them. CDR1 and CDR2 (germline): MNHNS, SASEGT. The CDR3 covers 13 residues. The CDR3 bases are TGTGCCAGCAGTGAAACCGACAGCTATGGCTACACCTTC. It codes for CASSETDSYGYTF.

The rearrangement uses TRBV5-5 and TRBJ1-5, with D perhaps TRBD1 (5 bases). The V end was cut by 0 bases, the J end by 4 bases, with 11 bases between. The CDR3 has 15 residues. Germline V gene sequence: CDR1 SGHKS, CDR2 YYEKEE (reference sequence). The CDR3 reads CASSLALGGNQPQHF. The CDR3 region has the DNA TGTGCCAGCAGCTTGGCCCTGGGGGGGAATCAGCCCCAGCATTTT.

CDR3 sequence (DNA): TGTGCCAGCAGCACATTGCTGGACACCGGGGAGCTGTTTTTT. It yields the protein CASSTLLDTGELFF. V is TRBV6-4 and J is TRBJ2-2; D uncertain. The V gene lost 6 bases and the J gene lost 3 bases, with 11 bases spanning the gap. The CDR3 covers 14 residues. The V gene's germline CDR1 is MRHNA and CDR2 SNTAGT.